This T cell receptor (beta chain) was captured in a study of identical twins. General study findings and limits: Beta out-of-frame sequences showed weaker excess twin sharing. The more abundant beta clonotypes in cord blood had fewer insertions, and memory repertoires did not show this. Compared with unrelated sharing, twin-shared out-of-frame alpha sequences had more low-probability sequences.

The donors were all healthy and Caucasian. Note on this clonotype: The antigen remains undetermined.

TCRdb fed the 5' RACE reads into MiXCR, producing one record per CDR3 protein. The sample yields about 480,000 distinct CDR3 sequences, approximately 14% seen once. Germline assignment: CDR1 GTSNPN and CDR2 SVGIG (reference sequence). This CDR3 spans 14 amino acids. V was pared by 2 bases and J by 4 bases, with 2 bases of the junction left unmatched. The data were also submitted as part of a second study, on yellow fever vaccine responses in identical twins.

The V call is TRBV30, the J call TRBJ2-3, with 11 bases aligning to TRBD2. The sequence was obtained from a woman between 18 and 29 years old in good health. The material sequenced was CD4+ T cells sorted from blood. The CDR3 bases are TGTGCCTGGAGTCTAGCGGGGGGCCCAGATACGCAGTATTTT. Translation gives CAWSLAGGPDTQYF.